These 2 T cell receptor beta chains originate from one sample sequenced in a study of CD8+ T cells in alopecia areata. Sample treatment: oral pan-JAK inhibitor, 5-10 mg twice daily. RNA, once extracted, was reverse transcribed into cDNA for use as the sequencing template. TCRdb's table, derived via immunoSEQ multiplex PCR, lists solely in-frame clones and lacks some. The data contain some 200,000 clones, 45% to 75% of them singletons. Source: CD4+ T cells sorted from blood, taken at week 4, from a patient treated with tofacitinib. These receptor sequences come from a human donor with alopecia areata.

The V gene is TRBV25-1, the J gene TRBJ2-7, with D perhaps matching TRBD2 (6 bases). Germline V gene lookup returns CDR1 MGHDK and CDR2 SYGVNS. The CDR3 has 14 residues. The germline V and J ends were trimmed by 8 bases and 3 bases, with 17 bases remaining between them. CDR3 amino acids: CASGGGGSFYEQYF. CDR3 DNA sequence: TGTGCCAGCGGAGGTGGGGGGTCCTTCTACGAGCAGTACTTC.

This clone has just a few counts. This chain joins TRBV6-5 and TRBJ1-1; possibly TRBD1 for D (6 bases). CDR1 and CDR2 from the germline V gene are MNHEY and SVGAGI. The CDR3 sequence is 15 residues long. V shed 6 bases and J shed 1 base, with 15 bases lying between them. This CDR3 reads CASRPSPGQNTEAFF. CDR3 nucleotide sequence: TGTGCCAGCAGACCATCCCCGGGACAGAACACTGAAGCTTTCTTT.